This T cell receptor (beta chain) was sequenced in a study of OX40 agonist ivuxolimab in advanced cancers. Study-wide results and caveats: At 0.1 to 3.0 mg/kg, CD4+ and CD8+ blood T cells expanded clonally by week 6. Expanded clones belonging to CD8+ T cells outnumbered, on average, those of CD4+.

The method was immunoSEQ multiplex PCR; TCRdb's version includes in-frame clones alone and lacks a portion of them. The sample holds tens of thousands of clones; roughly 90% are singletons and the top ten take about 0.63%. Details on this clone: Its target is unknown.

The CDR3 contains 13 residues. CDR1 and CDR2 from the germline V gene are SGDLS and YYNGEE. V was shortened by 10 bases and J by 8 bases, with 18 bases between the two germline ends. Excluded were patients having autoimmune disease history or systemic immunosuppression. Source: CD4+ or CD8+ T cells sorted from blood, taken in a trial of the OX40 agonist ivuxolimab. The rearrangement uses TRBV9 and TRBJ1-4, with D unclear. The sequence was obtained from an adult with an advanced solid tumor such as melanoma, head and neck, liver or kidney cancer. The CDR3 DNA is TGTGCCCCCCGGGTGCCGAGGATCGAAAAACTGTTTTTT. Translating gives CAPRVPRIEKLFF.